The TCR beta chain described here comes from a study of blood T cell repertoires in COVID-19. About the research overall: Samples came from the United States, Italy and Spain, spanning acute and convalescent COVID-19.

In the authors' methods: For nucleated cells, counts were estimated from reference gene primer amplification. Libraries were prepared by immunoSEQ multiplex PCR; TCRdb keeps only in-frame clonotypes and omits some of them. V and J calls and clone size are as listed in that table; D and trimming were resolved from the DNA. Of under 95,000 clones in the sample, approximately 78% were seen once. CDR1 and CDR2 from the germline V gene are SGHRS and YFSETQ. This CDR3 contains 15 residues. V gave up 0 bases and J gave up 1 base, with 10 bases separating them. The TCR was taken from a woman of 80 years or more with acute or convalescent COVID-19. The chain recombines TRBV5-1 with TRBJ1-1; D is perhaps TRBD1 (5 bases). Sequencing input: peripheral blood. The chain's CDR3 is CASSLGGLGNTEAFF. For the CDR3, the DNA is TGCGCCAGCAGCTTGGGGGGCCTTGGGAACACTGAAGCTTTCTTT.